The 6 T cell receptor beta chains reported below all come from one sample, sequenced in a study of cytomegalovirus exposure and HLA in healthy donors. PCR amplification relied on 60 Vbeta primers (plus 13 Jbeta primers). Some clones are missing from TCRdb's copy, which holds only in-frame ones; the method was immunoSEQ multiplex PCR. This repertoire shows 70,000 to 90,000 clones, 72% found once; its top ten account for 4.9%. The sequenced sample consisted of PBMCs. All receptors come from a man aged 55 to 70 in good health and CMV-seropositive.

This clone is a singleton in its sample. The CDR3 is CASSGTSGVNEQFF. The CDR3 DNA follows: TGTGCCAGCAGTGGGACTAGCGGGGTCAATGAGCAGTTCTTC. V and J are TRBV11-3 and TRBJ2-1; the match to TRBD2 covers 13 bases. V lost 6 bases to trimming and J lost 6 bases; unmatched junction nucleotides: 2. This CDR3 has 14 amino acids. The V gene's germline CDR1 is SGHNT and CDR2 YENEEA.

The rearrangement uses TRBV2 and TRBJ2-5, with TRBD1 matching 8 bases. CDR1 and CDR2 from the germline V gene are SNHLY and FYNNEI. The CDR3 loop spans 15 amino acids. The V segment lost 5 bases and the J segment 2 bases; nucleotides outside the gene matches: 7. The chain's CDR3 is CASSRTGLSQETQYF. CDR3 in DNA: TGTGCCAGCAGTCGGACAGGGCTCTCGCAAGAGACCCAGTACTTC.

The V gene is TRBV30, the J gene TRBJ1-4; D gene uncertain. From germline, CDR1 is GTSNPN and CDR2 SVGIG (reference sequence). The CDR3 has 14 amino acids. Trimming stripped 1 base from V and 10 bases from J, with 16 bases between. This CDR3 reads CAWSGLHPTGKLFF. The CDR3 DNA is TGTGCCTGGAGTGGCCTGCACCCTACTGGAAAACTGTTTTTT.

This clone came up a few times. V is TRBV28 and J is TRBJ2-3; no clear D gene. The CDR3 consists of 11 residues. CDR1 and CDR2 from the germline V gene are MDHEN and SYDVKM. The V end was cut by 6 bases, the J end by 6 bases, with 7 bases between. The CDR3 region has the DNA TGTGCCAGCAGAAAAGAGGATACGCAGTATTTT. Protein sequence: CASRKEDTQYF.

The rearrangement links TRBV27 to TRBJ2-1; weak D call: TRBD2 (6 bases). The length of the CDR3 is 16 residues. From germline, CDR1 is MNHEY and CDR2 SMNVEV (reference sequence). V shed 2 bases and J shed 0 bases, with 11 bases lying between them. The CDR3 coding sequence is TGTGCCAGCAGTTTAAATGCGGGGAGCTCCTACAATGAGCAGTTCTTC. The encoded protein is CASSLNAGSSYNEQFF.

This clone was detected a few times. The rearrangement joins TRBV11-2 to TRBJ2-3; D might be TRBD2 (5 bases). This CDR3 has 17 amino acids. Trimming removed 1 base at V and 5 bases at J, with 19 bases between. The germline V gene encodes CDR1 SGHAT and CDR2 FQNNGV. The CDR3, as DNA: TGTGCCAGCAGCTTAGGGGGAGCCAACACACATGGAGATACGCAGTATTTT. Translation: CASSLGGANTHGDTQYF.